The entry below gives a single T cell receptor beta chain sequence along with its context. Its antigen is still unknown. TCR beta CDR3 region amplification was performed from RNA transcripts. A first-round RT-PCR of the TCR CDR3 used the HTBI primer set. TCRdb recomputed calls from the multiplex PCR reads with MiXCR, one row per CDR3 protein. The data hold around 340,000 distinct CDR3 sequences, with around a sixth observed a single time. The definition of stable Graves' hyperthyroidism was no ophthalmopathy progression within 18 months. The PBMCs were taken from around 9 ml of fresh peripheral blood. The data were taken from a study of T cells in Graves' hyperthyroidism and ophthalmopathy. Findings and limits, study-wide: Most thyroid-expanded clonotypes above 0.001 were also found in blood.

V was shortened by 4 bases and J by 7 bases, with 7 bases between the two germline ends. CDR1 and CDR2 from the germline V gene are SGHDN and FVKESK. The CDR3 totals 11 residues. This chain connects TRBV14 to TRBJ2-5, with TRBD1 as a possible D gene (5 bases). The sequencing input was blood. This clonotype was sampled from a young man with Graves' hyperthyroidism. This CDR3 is CASSRGGTQYF. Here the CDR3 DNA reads TGTGCCAGCAGCCGGGGCGGGACCCAGTACTTC.